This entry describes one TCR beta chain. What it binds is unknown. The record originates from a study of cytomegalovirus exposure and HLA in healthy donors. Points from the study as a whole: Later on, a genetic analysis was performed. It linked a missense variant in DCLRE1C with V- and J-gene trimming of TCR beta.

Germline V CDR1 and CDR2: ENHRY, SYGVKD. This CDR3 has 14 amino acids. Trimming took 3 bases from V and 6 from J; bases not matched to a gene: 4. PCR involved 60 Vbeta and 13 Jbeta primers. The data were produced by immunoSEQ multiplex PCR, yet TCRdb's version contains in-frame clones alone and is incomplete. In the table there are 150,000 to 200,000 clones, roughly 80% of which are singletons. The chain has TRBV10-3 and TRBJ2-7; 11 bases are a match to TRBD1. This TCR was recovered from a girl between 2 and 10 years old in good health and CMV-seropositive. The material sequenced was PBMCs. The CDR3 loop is CAISDAGTGGEQYF. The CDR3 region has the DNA TGTGCCATCAGTGACGCCGGGACAGGGGGCGAGCAGTACTTC.